Sequencing of this TCR beta chain was carried out in a study of memory CD4+ T cells and cytomegalovirus serostatus. This table comes from immunoSEQ multiplex PCR, and its TCRdb copy is limited to in-frame clones, with some not included. Found here are more than 35,000 clones, roughly 80% of them singletons; the top ten hold 0.78%. The sort gate was single viable CD3+CD4+CD8-CD45RO+ cells for memory CD4+ T cells. Germline V gives CDR1 SGHRS, CDR2 YFSETQ. V lost 4 bases to trimming and J lost 5 bases, with 8 bases between them. The CDR3 consists of 12 residues. Input material: memory CD4+ T cells from blood. This TCR was sampled from an adult in good health and CMV-seronegative. The chain links TRBV5-1 to TRBJ2-3; D might be TRBD2 (5 bases). The CDR3 reads CASSLGVDTQYF. The CDR3 coding sequence is TGCGCCAGCAGCCTGGGAGTAGATACGCAGTATTTT.